The present T cell receptor beta chain was sequenced within a study of blood T cell repertoires in COVID-19. Study background: COVID-19 samples from acute and convalescent phases originated in the United States, Italy and Spain.

Germline loops: CDR1 SGHRS, CDR2 YFSETQ. CDR3 size: 15 residues. With V trimmed by 4 bases and J by 6 bases, 10 bases remained unmatched. Adults between about 18 and 95 years of age took part from under 30 US areas. Each participant's cohort was designated according to participant-reported clinical history. Someone with COVID-19 had been met by exposed participants within 2 weeks before study entry. Assay used: immunoSEQ multiplex PCR; TCRdb lists only in-frame clones, some missing. This sample carries approximately 340,000 clones, 91% of them seen once, and the ten largest clones take more than 0.85%.

The TCR sequence derives from a woman between 35 and 50 years old who had been exposed to COVID-19. The sample comprised PBMCs or T cells enriched from blood (not recorded which). This chain links TRBV5-1 with TRBJ2-1; 7 bases line up with TRBD1. The CDR3 DNA follows: TGCGCCAGCAGCCCAACAGGGGTCTGGAGCAATGAGCAGTTCTTC. It specifies CASSPTGVWSNEQFF.